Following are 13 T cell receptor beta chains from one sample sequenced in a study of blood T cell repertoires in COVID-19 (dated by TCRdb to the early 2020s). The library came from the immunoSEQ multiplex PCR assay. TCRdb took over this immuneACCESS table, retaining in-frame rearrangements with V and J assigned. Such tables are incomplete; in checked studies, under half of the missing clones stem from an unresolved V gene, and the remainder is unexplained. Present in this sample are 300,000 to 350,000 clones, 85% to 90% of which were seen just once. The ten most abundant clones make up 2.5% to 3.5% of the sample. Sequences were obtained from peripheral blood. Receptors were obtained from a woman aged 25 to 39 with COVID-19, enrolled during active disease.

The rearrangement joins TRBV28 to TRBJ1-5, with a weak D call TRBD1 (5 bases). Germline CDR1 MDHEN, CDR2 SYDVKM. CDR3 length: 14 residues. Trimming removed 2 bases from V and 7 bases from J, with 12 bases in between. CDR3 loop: CASSLLRDGQPQHF. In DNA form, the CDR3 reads TGTGCCAGCAGTTTACTCAGGGATGGACAGCCCCAGCATTTT.

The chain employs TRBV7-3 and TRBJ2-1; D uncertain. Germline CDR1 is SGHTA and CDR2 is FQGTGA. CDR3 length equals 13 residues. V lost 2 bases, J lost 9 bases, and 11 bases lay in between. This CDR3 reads CASSLDVRSEQFF. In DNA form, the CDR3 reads TGTGCCAGCAGCTTAGATGTGAGGAGTGAGCAGTTCTTC.

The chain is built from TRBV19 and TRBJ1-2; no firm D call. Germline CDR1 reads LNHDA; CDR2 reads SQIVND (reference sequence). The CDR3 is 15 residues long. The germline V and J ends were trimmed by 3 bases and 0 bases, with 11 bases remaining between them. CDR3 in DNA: TGTGCCAGTAGTATCAGCACGGGAGCTAACTATGGCTACACCTTC. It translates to CASSISTGANYGYTF.

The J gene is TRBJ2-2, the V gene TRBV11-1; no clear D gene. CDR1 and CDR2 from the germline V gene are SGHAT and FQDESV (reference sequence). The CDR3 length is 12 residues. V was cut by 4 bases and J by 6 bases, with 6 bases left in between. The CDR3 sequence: CASSSPAGELFF. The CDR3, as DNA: TGTGCCAGCAGCTCCCCGGCCGGGGAGCTGTTTTTT.

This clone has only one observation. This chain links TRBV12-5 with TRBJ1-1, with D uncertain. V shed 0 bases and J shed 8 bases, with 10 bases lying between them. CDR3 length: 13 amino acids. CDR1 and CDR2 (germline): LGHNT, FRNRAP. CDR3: CASGLVLNSEAFF. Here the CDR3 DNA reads TGTGCTAGTGGTTTGGTATTAAACAGCGAAGCTTTCTTT.

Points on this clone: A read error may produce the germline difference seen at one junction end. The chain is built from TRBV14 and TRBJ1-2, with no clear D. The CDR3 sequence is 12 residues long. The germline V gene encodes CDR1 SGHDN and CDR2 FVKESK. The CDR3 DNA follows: TGTGCCAGCAGCCACGGATCTGCGGGCTTTTACTTC. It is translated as CASSHGSAGFYF.

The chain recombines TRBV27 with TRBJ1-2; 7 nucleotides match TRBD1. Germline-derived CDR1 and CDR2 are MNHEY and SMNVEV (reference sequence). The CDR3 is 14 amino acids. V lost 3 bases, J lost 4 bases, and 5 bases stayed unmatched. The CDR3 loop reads CASSFDRAAYGYTF. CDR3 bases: TGTGCCAGCAGTTTCGACAGGGCGGCCTATGGCTACACCTTC.

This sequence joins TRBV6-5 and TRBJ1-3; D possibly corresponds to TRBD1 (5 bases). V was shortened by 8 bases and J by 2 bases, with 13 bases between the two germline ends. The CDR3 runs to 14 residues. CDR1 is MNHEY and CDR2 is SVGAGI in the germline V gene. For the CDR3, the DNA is TGTGCCAGCGGTCAGGGAGGGGCTGGAAACACCATATATTTT. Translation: CASGQGGAGNTIYF.

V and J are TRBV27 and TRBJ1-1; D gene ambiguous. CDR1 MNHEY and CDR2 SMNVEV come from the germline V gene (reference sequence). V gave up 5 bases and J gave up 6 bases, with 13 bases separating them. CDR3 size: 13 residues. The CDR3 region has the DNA TGTGCCAGCAGTCTATACGGGATTGCTGAAGCTTTCTTT. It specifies CASSLYGIAEAFF.

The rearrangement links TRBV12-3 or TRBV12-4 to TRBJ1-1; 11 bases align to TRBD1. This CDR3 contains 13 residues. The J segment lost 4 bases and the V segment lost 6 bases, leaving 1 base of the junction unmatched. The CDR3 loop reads CASRGTGGTEAFF. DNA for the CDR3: TGTGCCAGCAGGGGGACAGGGGGCACTGAAGCTTTCTTT.

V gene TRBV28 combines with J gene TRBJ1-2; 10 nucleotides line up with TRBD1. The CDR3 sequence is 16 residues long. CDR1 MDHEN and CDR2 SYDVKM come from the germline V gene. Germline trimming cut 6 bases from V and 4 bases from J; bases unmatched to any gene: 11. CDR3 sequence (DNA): TGTGCCAGCAGCACCTCGGGACAGGGGACTCCCTATGGCTACACCTTC. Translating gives CASSTSGQGTPYGYTF.

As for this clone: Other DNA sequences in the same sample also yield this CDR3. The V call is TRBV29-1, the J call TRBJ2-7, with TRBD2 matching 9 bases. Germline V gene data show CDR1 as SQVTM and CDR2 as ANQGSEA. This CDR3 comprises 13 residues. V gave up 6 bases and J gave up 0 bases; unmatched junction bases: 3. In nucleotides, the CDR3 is TGCAGCGTCGCGACTAGCGGCTCCTACGAGCAGTACTTC. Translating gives CSVATSGSYEQYF.

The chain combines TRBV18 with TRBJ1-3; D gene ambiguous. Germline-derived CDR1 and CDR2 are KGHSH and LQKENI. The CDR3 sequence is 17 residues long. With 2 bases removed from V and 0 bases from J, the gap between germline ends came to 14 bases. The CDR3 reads CASSPSGLLSSGNTIYF. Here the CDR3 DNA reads TGTGCCAGCTCACCATCTGGACTACTGAGCTCTGGAAACACCATATATTTT.